This TCR beta chain was captured in a study of cytomegalovirus exposure and HLA in healthy donors. The CDR3 contains 17 residues. The V and J ends lost 2 bases and 4 bases, in that order; junction bases with no gene match: 10. From germline, CDR1 is MDHEN and CDR2 SYDVKM. Donors had nominal health at sampling but likely had unrecorded immune exposures. The study ran its PCR with 60 Vbeta and 13 Jbeta primers. Method: immunoSEQ multiplex PCR; TCRdb's copy keeps in-frame clones and lacks some. The sample records roughly 100,000 clones, roughly three quarters being singletons. Study observations and caveats: Being productive about 87% or about 30% of the time was typical of most TCR beta V segments in an earlier analysis. A later analysis associated 15,000 or so TCR beta sequences with HLA alleles at a 0.05 false discovery rate. Later on, a genetic analysis was performed. It linked a missense variant in DCLRE1C with V- and J-gene trimming of TCR beta.

In its sample, this clone was seen once. Its cognate antigen is unknown. This sequence originates from a man aged 25 to 45 in good health and CMV-seronegative. The chain links TRBV28 to TRBJ1-5, with 8 positions matching TRBD1. The specimen sequenced was PBMCs. CDR3 in DNA: TGTGCCAGCAGTTTAATTGAGAGTCAGGGGGCGAATCAGCCCCAGCATTTT. It specifies CASSLIESQGANQPQHF.